Detailed here is one TCR beta chain. This CDR3 has 15 amino acids. Deletions cut 2 bases from V and 11 bases from J, with 18 bases between. Germline CDR1 and CDR2: MDHEN and SYDVKM. Cohort allocation depended upon clinical history that participants reported. Each recovered donor of Cohort 3 presented with two negative PCRs, clearance, or symptom resolution. This entry is derived from a study of blood T cell repertoires in COVID-19. Study information: The study drew acute and convalescent COVID-19 samples from the United States, Italy and Spain.

Per the original methods: Reference gene primer amplification gave estimated nucleated cell counts. Assay used: immunoSEQ multiplex PCR; TCRdb lists only in-frame clones, some missing. V and J calls and clone size are those listed in that table; D and trimming were worked out from the DNA. The sample holds approximately 250,000 clones, roughly 88% seen once. The chain recombines TRBV28 with TRBJ1-4; D gene uncertain. This receptor was identified in a woman aged 25 to 39 who had recovered from COVID-19. Sequenced: PBMCs or T cells enriched from blood (not recorded which). CDR3 amino acids: CASSLVGLDNWKLFF. In nucleotides, the CDR3 is TGTGCCAGCAGTTTAGTGGGCCTCGATAATTGGAAACTGTTTTTT.